The clone carrying this TCR beta chain has more than one count but fewer than ten. Its antigen is not identified. After isolation, RNA underwent reverse transcription to generate cDNA as the sequencing template. Some clones are missing from TCRdb's copy, which holds only in-frame ones; the method was immunoSEQ multiplex PCR. The profile covers 110,000 or so clones, with around two fifths appearing a single time and 3.1% taken by the ten largest. This sample stems from a study of CD8+ T cells in alopecia areata. Study-level results: Tissue-resident alphabeta T cells belonging to normal skin likewise get sequenced within scalp specimens. Scalp lesions, especially in alopecia totalis/universalis, had higher clonality than normal scalp.

Isolation of CD4+ and CD8+ T cells from PBMCs was achieved by sorting. This TCR was sampled from a human donor with alopecia areata. Source material: CD4+ T cells sorted from blood.

The CDR3 region has the DNA TGCAGCGTTGATGTGACAGGGGGCACTGAAGCTTTCTTT. Its translation is CSVDVTGGTEAFF. V and J are TRBV29-1 and TRBJ1-1; 9 nucleotides match TRBD1. CDR3 length: 13 amino acids. Germline CDR1 reads SQVTM; CDR2 reads ANQGSEA. The J segment lost 4 bases and the V segment lost 3 bases, leaving 3 bases of the junction unmatched.